What follows are 5 T cell receptor beta chains derived from one specimen sequenced in a study of cytomegalovirus exposure and HLA in healthy donors (dated by TCRdb to the late 2010s). Libraries came from the immunoSEQ multiplex PCR assay. The multiplex PCR relied on a mix of 60 forward primers for TCR Vbeta segments and 13 reverse primers for TCR Jbeta segments. What TCRdb holds here is the immuneACCESS table cut down to in-frame rearrangements. Part of the clones is not present; checked against another copy, under half of the missing clones reflect an unresolved V gene, and the others are unexplained. The sample table records about 120,000 clones; roughly 60% of these occur just once. The ten largest make up about 9.1% of the sample. Input material: PBMCs. All receptors derive from a middle-aged man in good health and CMV-seropositive.

The rearrangement uses TRBV2 and TRBJ2-7, with 11 bases lining up with TRBD2. This CDR3 has 15 residues. V shed 6 bases, J shed 2 bases, and the junction held 6 bases outside the gene matches. CDR1 SNHLY and CDR2 FYNNEI come from the germline V gene. CDR3 nucleotides: TGTGCCAGCAGCTCCCGACTAGCGGGGACCTACGAGCAGTACTTC. Its protein product is CASSSRLAGTYEQYF.

This clone was observed a handful of times. The J gene is TRBJ1-1, the V gene TRBV18; 7 nucleotides align to TRBD1. Germline-derived CDR1 and CDR2 are KGHSH and LQKENI. The CDR3 has 16 residues. V was pared by 2 bases and J by 1 base, with 7 bases of the junction left unmatched. CDR3 DNA: TGTGCCAGCTCACCAATCGGGGGACAGACGAACACTGAAGCTTTCTTT. Translated: CASSPIGGQTNTEAFF. Using reference TRBV18 and TRBJ1-1 for the parts outside the CDR3, the full variable domain is NAGVMQNPRHLVRRRGQEARLRCSPMKGHSHVYWYRQLPEEGLKFMVYLQKENIIDESGMPKERFSAEFPKEGPSILRIQQVVRGDSAAYFCASSPIGGQTNTEAFFGQGTRLTVV.

The table lists this clone with a few counts. The chain combines TRBV6-1 with TRBJ1-2; 7 bases fit TRBD1. J gave up 3 bases and V 6 bases, and 7 bases lay outside the gene matches. This CDR3 is built from 14 residues. In germline, CDR1 is MNHNS, CDR2 SASEGT. The CDR3 is CASRRRGRDYGYTF. CDR3 nucleotide sequence: TGTGCCAGCAGGAGGAGGGGGCGAGACTATGGCTACACCTTC.

This chain uses TRBV11-3 with TRBJ2-2; the match to TRBD1 covers 9 bases. Germline trimming cut 4 bases from V and 5 bases from J; bases unmatched to any gene: 5. The germline V gene has CDR1 SGHNT and CDR2 YENEEA. The CDR3 consists of 15 residues. The chain's CDR3 is CASSSRDRVTGELFF. The CDR3 DNA sequence: TGTGCCAGCAGCTCCCGGGACAGGGTAACCGGGGAGCTGTTTTTT.

The chain recombines TRBV11-1 with TRBJ2-5; 7 nucleotides agree with TRBD2. The ends lost 4 bases at V and 2 bases at J; junction bases unmatched: 4. Germline CDR1 reads SGHAT; CDR2 reads FQDESV (reference sequence). CDR3 size: 14 residues. CDR3 residues: CASSSTSMQETQYF. The CDR3 bases are TGTGCCAGCAGCTCGACTAGCATGCAAGAGACCCAGTACTTC.